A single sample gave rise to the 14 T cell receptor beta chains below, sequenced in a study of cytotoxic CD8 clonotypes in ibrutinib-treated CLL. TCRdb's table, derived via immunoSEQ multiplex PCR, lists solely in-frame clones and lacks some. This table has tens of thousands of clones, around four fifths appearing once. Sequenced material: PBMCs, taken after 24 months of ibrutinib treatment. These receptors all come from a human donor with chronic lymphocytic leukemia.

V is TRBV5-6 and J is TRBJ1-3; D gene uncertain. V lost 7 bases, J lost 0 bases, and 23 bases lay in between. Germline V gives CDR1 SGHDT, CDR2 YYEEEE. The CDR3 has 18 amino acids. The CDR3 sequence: CASGAPGHPLNSGNTIYF. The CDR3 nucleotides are TGTGCCAGCGGCGCCCCTGGGCACCCGTTAAACTCTGGAAACACCATATATTTT.

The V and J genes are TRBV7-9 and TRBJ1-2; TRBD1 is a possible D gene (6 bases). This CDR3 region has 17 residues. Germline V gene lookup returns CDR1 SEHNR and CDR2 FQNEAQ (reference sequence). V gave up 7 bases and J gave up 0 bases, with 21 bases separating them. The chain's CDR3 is CASTLGAGELANYGYTF. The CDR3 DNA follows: TGTGCCAGCACCCTTGGGGCAGGGGAATTAGCTAACTATGGCTACACCTTC.

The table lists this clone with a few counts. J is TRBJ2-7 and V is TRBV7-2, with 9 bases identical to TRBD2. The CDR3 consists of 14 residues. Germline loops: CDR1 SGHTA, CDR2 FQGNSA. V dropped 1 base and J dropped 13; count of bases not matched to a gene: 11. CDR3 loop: CASSLDSGRTPPYF. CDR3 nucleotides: TGTGCCAGCAGCTTAGATAGCGGGAGAACTCCCCCCTACTTC.

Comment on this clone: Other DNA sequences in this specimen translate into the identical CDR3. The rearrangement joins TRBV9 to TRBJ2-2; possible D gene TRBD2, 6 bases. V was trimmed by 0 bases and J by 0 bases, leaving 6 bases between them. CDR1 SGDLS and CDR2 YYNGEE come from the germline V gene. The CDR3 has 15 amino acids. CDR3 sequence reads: CASSVGLANTGELFF. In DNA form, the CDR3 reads TGTGCCAGCAGCGTAGGACTAGCGAACACCGGGGAGCTGTTTTTT.

DNA of the CDR3: TGCGCCAGCAGCACAGGTGGAAACCTCGAAAAACTGTTTTTT. It specifies CASSTGGNLEKLFF. V gene TRBV4-1 combines with J gene TRBJ1-4; possibly TRBD1 for D (5 bases). The germline V and J ends were trimmed by 5 bases and 8 bases, with 15 bases remaining between them. CDR3 size: 14 residues. Germline V gives CDR1 MGHRA, CDR2 YSYEKL.

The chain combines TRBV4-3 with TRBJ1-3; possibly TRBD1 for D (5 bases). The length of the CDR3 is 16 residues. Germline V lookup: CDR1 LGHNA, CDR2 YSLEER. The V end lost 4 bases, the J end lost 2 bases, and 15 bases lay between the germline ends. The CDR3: CASSPTSGTPGNTIYF. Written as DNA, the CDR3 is TGCGCCAGCAGCCCGACCTCCGGGACCCCTGGAAACACCATATATTTT.

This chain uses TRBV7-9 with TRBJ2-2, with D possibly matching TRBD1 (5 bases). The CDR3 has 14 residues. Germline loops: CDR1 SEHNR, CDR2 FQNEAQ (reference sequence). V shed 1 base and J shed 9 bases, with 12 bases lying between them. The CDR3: CASSLDRGFRELFF. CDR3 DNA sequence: TGTGCCAGCAGCTTAGATAGGGGCTTTCGGGAGCTGTTTTTT. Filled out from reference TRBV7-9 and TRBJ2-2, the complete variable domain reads DTGVSQNPRHKITKRGQNVTFRCDPISEHNRLYWYRQTLGQGPEFLTYFQNEAQLEKSRLLSDRFSAERPKGSFSTLEIQRTEQGDSAMYLCASSLDRGFRELFFGEGSRLTVL.

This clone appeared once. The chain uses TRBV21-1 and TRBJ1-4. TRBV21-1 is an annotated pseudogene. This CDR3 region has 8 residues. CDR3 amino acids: CARGTGRF. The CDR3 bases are TGTGCCAGAGGGACCGGGCGGTTT.

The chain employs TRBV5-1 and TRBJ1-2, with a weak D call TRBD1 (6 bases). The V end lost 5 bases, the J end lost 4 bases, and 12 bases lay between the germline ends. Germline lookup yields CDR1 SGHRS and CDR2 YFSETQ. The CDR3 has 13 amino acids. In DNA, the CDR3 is TGCGCCAGCAGTTGGACAGCTAGCTATGGCTACACCTTC. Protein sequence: CASSWTASYGYTF.

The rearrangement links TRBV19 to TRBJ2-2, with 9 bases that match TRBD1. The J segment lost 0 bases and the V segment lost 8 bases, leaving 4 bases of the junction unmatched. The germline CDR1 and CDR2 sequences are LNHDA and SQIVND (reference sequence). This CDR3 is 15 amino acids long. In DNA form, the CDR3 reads TGTGCCAGTCGGGGACAGGGACCGAACACCGGGGAGCTGTTTTTT. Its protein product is CASRGQGPNTGELFF.

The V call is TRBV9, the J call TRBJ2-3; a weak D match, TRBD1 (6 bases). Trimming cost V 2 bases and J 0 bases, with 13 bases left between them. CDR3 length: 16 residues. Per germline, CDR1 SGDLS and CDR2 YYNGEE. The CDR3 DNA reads TGTGCCAGCAGCGTCCGACAGGTAGCTAGCACAGATACGCAGTATTTT. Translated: CASSVRQVASTDTQYF.

The CDR3 is CASSARATYHDEQYF. DNA of the CDR3: TGCGCCAGCAGCGCCCGGGCCACCTACCACGACGAGCAGTACTTC. This rearrangement joins TRBV5-1 to TRBJ2-7; D is ambiguous. CDR1 is SGHRS and CDR2 is YFSETQ in the germline V gene. This CDR3 comprises 15 residues. Trimming shortened V by 4 bases and J by 5 bases, and 19 bases separated the two germline ends.

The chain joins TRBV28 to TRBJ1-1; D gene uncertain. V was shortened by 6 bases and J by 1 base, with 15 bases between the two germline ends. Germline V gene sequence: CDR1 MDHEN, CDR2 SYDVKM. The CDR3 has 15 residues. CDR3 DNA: TGTGCCAGCAGCCCCGGTGGTATGCGGAACACTGAAGCTTTCTTT. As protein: CASSPGGMRNTEAFF.

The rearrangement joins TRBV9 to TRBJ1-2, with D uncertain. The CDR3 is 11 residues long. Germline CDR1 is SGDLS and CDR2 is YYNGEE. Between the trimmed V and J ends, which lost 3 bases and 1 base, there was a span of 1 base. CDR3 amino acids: CASSGNYGYTF. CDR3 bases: TGTGCCAGCAGCGGTAACTATGGCTACACCTTC.